These 7 T cell receptor beta chains share one sample of origin, sequenced in a study of cytomegalovirus exposure and HLA in healthy donors. PCR was performed using 60 Vbeta and 13 Jbeta primers. Data came from immunoSEQ multiplex PCR; TCRdb stores just in-frame clones and leaves some out. The sample holds about 190,000 clones, 65% to 85% seen once. Sequencing input: PBMCs. The receptors come from a man aged 35 to 55 in good health and CMV-seropositive.

The rearrangement links TRBV6-5 to TRBJ1-2, with 7 bases aligning to TRBD1. Germline-derived CDR1 and CDR2 are MNHEY and SVGAGI. Unmatched junction bases numbered 2, after V lost 5 bases and J lost 2 bases. The CDR3 runs to 13 residues. CDR3 in DNA: TGTGCCAGCAGTGGGGGACAGAACTATGGCTACACCTTC. This sequence encodes CASSGGQNYGYTF.

This clone was detected only a few times. The junction shows a germline mismatch at one end, possibly a read error. V is TRBV7-9 and J is TRBJ2-6, with 7 bases fitting TRBD1. CDR1 and CDR2 (germline): SEHNR, FQNEAQ (reference sequence). The CDR3 runs to 17 residues. The CDR3 DNA is TGTTCCAGCAGCCCCAAGGGACAGCTCGCTGGGGCCAACGTCCTGACTTTC. It specifies CSSSPKGQLAGANVLTF.

The chain has TRBV9 and TRBJ2-7, with a weak D call TRBD1 (5 bases). Trimming pared 0 bases from V and 11 bases from J, leaving 18 bases between. From germline, CDR1 is SGDLS and CDR2 YYNGEE. The CDR3 spans 14 residues. CDR3 DNA sequence: TGTGCCAGCAGCGTAGGGCAGGGCCCTTCGATTAAGTACTTC. Protein sequence: CASSVGQGPSIKYF.

V is TRBV6-1 and J is TRBJ1-2; D is unclear. Germline-derived CDR1 and CDR2 are MNHNS and SASEGT. The germline V and J ends were trimmed by 4 bases and 2 bases, with 8 bases remaining between them. This CDR3 comprises 13 residues. The CDR3 region is CASSGTPNYGYTF. Here the CDR3 DNA reads TGTGCCAGCAGTGGTACACCGAACTATGGCTACACCTTC.

This chain joins TRBV5-1 and TRBJ2-1; TRBD2 aligns across 9 bases. V lost 0 bases and J lost 8; bases outside the gene matches: 9. CDR1 and CDR2 from the germline V gene are SGHRS and YFSETQ. This CDR3 is built from 16 residues. CDR3 sequence (DNA): TGCGCCAGCAGCTTGGGAGTTAGCGGGAGAGGAGATGAGCAGTTCTTC. Translating it yields CASSLGVSGRGDEQFF. Full variable domain (rest looked up from reference TRBV5-1 and TRBJ2-1): KAGVTQTPRYLIKTRGQQVTLSCSPISGHRSVSWYQQTPGQGLQFLFEYFSETQRNKGNFPGRFSGRQFSNSRSEMNVSTLELGDSALYLCASSLGVSGRGDEQFFGPGTRLTVL.

The chain is built from TRBV5-1 and TRBJ2-1; D unclear. The ends were cut back, 1 base at V and 6 bases at J, with 5 bases in the middle. Looked up from germline, CDR1 is SGHRS and CDR2 is YFSETQ. The CDR3 runs to 12 residues. The CDR3 spells CASSLHSNEQFF. CDR3 coding DNA: TGCGCCAGCAGCTTGCACAGCAATGAGCAGTTCTTC. The full variable domain, completed using reference TRBV5-1 and TRBJ2-1, is KAGVTQTPRYLIKTRGQQVTLSCSPISGHRSVSWYQQTPGQGLQFLFEYFSETQRNKGNFPGRFSGRQFSNSRSEMNVSTLELGDSALYLCASSLHSNEQFFGPGTRLTVL.

This clone is a singleton in its sample. V usage is TRBV11-2 and J usage is TRBJ2-2; TRBD1 might be the D (6 bases). The CDR3 consists of 17 residues. V shed 7 bases and J shed 0 bases, with 18 bases lying between them. CDR1 SGHAT and CDR2 FQNNGV come from the germline V gene. In DNA, the CDR3 is TGTGCCAGCACCTTCCGAGGACAGCGTACGAACACCGGGGAGCTGTTTTTT. This gives the protein CASTFRGQRTNTGELFF.